These T cell receptor beta chains were read from a single sample in a study of molecular identifiers for immune sequencing clone quantification. TCRdb independently ran MiXCR on the PCR reads; one entry per CDR3 protein. This sample carries tens of thousands of distinct CDR3 sequences, about a sixth of them seen once, and the ten largest clones take approximately 1.5%. Sample: naive CD8+ T cells from blood, with Jurkat cell RNA spiked in. Source of these receptors: a human donor in good health. Some libraries in this study had Jurkat cell RNA spiked in. The CDR3 runs from the conserved cysteine through the conserved F or W. A D gene is named only where the DNA matches it firmly. Some rows mark clone size as missing; the rest say once, few, many or name a class of expanded clone.

J gene	clone size	V gene	D gene	CDR3 protein	CDR3 DNA
TRBJ2-1	many	TRBV10-2	TRBD2	CASSLAAREQFF	TGCGCCAGCAGTCTAGCGGCGCGGGAGCAGTTCTTC
TRBJ2-3	many	TRBV18	-	CASSPLTRRDTQYF	TGTGCCAGCTCACCCCTCACTAGAAGAGATACGCAGTATTTT
TRBJ2-1	many	TRBV4-1	TRBD1	CASSQGQGTEQFF	TGCGCCAGCAGCCAAGGACAGGGGACCGAGCAGTTCTTC
TRBJ2-7	many	TRBV3-1	-	CASSQPRAVEGHEQYF	TGTGCCAGCAGCCAACCCCGCGCCGTTGAGGGCCACGAGCAGTACTTC
TRBJ2-1	many	TRBV20-1	TRBD2	CSARDPTSGRVYEQFF	TGCAGTGCTAGAGATCCCACTAGCGGGAGGGTCTATGAGCAGTTCTTC
TRBJ1-1	-	TRBV12-3/TRBV12-4	-	CASSPQGWDTEAFF	TGTGCCAGCAGCCCACAAGGATGGGACACTGAAGCTTTCTTT
TRBJ1-2	few	TRBV27	TRBD1	CAGSLTGQINYGYTF	TGTGCCGGCAGTTTAACGGGACAGATTAACTATGGCTACACCTTC
TRBJ2-3	few	TRBV4-1	-	CASSQDPATTQYF	TGCGCCAGCAGCCAAGATCCTGCTACTACGCAGTATTTT
TRBJ2-7	-	TRBV29-1	-	CSVEGAAGGWEEYF	TGCAGCGTTGAAGGCGCGGCAGGGGGTTGGGAGGAGTACTTC
TRBJ2-3	few	TRBV5-3	TRBD2	CARSHGLVSDTQYF	TGTGCCAGAAGCCATGGACTAGTCTCAGATACGCAGTATTTT
TRBJ2-7	-	TRBV11-3	-	CASTQGTVVLDEQYF	TGTGCCAGCACCCAAGGGACCGTAGTCCTCGACGAGCAGTACTTC
TRBJ2-7	-	TRBV11-2	-	CASSAEIGTHYEQYF	TGTGCCAGCAGCGCAGAAATTGGGACACACTACGAGCAGTACTTC
TRBJ1-1	many	TRBV20-1	-	CSLIMNTEAFF	TGCAGTCTTATTATGAACACTGAAGCTTTCTTT
TRBJ2-7	many	TRBV4-1	TRBD1	CASSQAQGVSYEQYF	TGCGCCAGCAGCCAAGCACAGGGGGTATCCTACGAGCAGTACTTC
TRBJ2-1	few	TRBV4-2	-	CASKTGGSNEQFF	TGTGCCAGCAAGACTGGAGGTTCGAATGAGCAGTTCTTC
TRBJ1-1	many	TRBV29-1	-	CSGGGRGGGTEAFF	TGCAGCGGTGGGGGGCGGGGAGGGGGGACTGAAGCTTTCTTT
TRBJ2-7	many	TRBV7-2	-	CASSSSFYEQYF	TGTGCCAGCAGCTCCTCCTTCTACGAGCAGTACTTC
TRBJ2-1	many	TRBV7-2	-	CASSLVRYSYNEQFF	TGTGCCAGCAGCTTAGTGCGGTACTCTTACAATGAGCAGTTCTTC
TRBJ2-7	few	TRBV6-5	-	CASSYSTGSSYEQYF	TGTGCCAGCAGTTACTCAACAGGTTCCTCCTACGAGCAGTACTTC
TRBJ2-3	few	TRBV24-1	TRBD2	CATSDLAGGPNTQYF	TGTGCCACCAGTGATTTAGCGGGAGGGCCGAATACGCAGTATTTT
TRBJ2-3	few	TRBV4-2	-	CASSQDTSIPPDTQYF	TGTGCCAGCAGCCAAGATACCTCTATTCCCCCAGATACGCAGTATTTT
TRBJ2-1	-	TRBV19	-	CASSLGGPYYNEQFF	TGTGCCAGTAGCCTCGGTGGTCCCTACTACAATGAGCAGTTCTTC
TRBJ2-5	many	TRBV6-2/TRBV6-3	-	CASSYPEGGETQYF	TGTGCCAGCAGTTACCCCGAAGGCGGAGAGACCCAGTACTTC
TRBJ2-5	many	TRBV3-1	TRBD2	CASSQVSSGGRAGKTQYF	TGTGCCAGCAGCCAAGTCTCTTCCGGCGGGAGGGCCGGGAAGACCCAGTACTTC
TRBJ2-5	many	TRBV7-9	-	CASSLSFKGRGLFETQYF	TGTGCCAGCAGCTTAAGTTTTAAAGGACGGGGGCTGTTTGAGACCCAGTACTTC
TRBJ1-1	few	TRBV4-1	-	CASSQAALNTEAFF	TGCGCCAGCAGCCAAGCGGCGCTGAACACTGAAGCTTTCTTT
TRBJ2-7	-	TRBV19	-	CASSPAGLSYEQYF	TGTGCCAGTAGTCCGGCGGGACTCAGCTACGAGCAGTACTTC
TRBJ2-1	many	TRBV2	TRBD1	CASSQGQGANEQFF	TGTGCCAGCAGTCAGGGACAGGGGGCAAATGAGCAGTTCTTC
TRBJ2-3	many	TRBV9	-	CASQQGYPDTQYF	TGTGCCAGTCAGCAGGGGTATCCAGATACGCAGTATTTT
TRBJ2-7	many	TRBV7-9	-	CASSPTGDEQYF	TGTGCCAGCAGTCCCACGGGGGACGAGCAGTACTTC
TRBJ2-7	many	TRBV27	-	CASSEGPPLEQYF	TGTGCCAGCAGTGAGGGGCCCCCGTTAGAGCAGTACTTC
TRBJ1-1	many	TRBV6-6	-	CASSYHLADIEAFF	TGTGCCAGCAGTTACCACCTCGCCGACATCGAAGCTTTCTTT
TRBJ2-3	many	TRBV27	TRBD1	CASSPDRVQDTQYF	TGTGCCAGCAGTCCTGACAGGGTTCAAGATACGCAGTATTTT
TRBJ2-3	many	TRBV14	TRBD2	CASSQVFEAGAHTDTQYF	TGTGCCAGCAGCCAAGTGTTCGAAGCGGGAGCCCACACAGATACGCAGTATTTT
TRBJ2-5	-	TRBV4-3	-	CASSQPERTSAKFDLETQYF	TGCGCCAGCAGCCAACCCGAAAGGACGAGCGCGAAGTTTGATTTGGAGACCCAGTACTTC
TRBJ2-7	-	TRBV7-8	-	CASSPGGGGEPTYEQYF	TGTGCCAGCAGCCCAGGGGGGGGGGGGGAGCCCACCTACGAGCAGTACTTC
TRBJ1-2	-	TRBV13	-	CASGVEGVGGYTF	TGTGCCAGCGGGGTAGAGGGGGTCGGGGGCTACACCTTC
TRBJ2-7	many	TRBV14	-	CASSQDLSFPGNYEQYF	TGTGCCAGCAGCCAAGATCTTTCATTTCCAGGGAACTACGAGCAGTACTTC
TRBJ1-5	few	TRBV28	TRBD1	CASSLEGTGVWGNQPQHF	TGTGCCAGCAGTTTAGAAGGAACAGGGGTGTGGGGCAATCAGCCCCAGCATTTT
TRBJ2-6	many	TRBV14	-	CASSQDINSFSGANVLTF	TGTGCCAGCAGCCAAGATATCAACAGCTTCTCTGGGGCCAACGTCCTGACTTTC
TRBJ2-1	-	TRBV10-3	-	CAISEGVNNEQFF	TGTGCCATCAGTGAGGGGGTTAACAATGAGCAGTTCTTC
TRBJ1-2	many	TRBV2	-	CASSEGAGSNYGYTF	TGTGCCAGCAGTGAAGGGGCAGGGAGTAACTATGGCTACACCTTC
TRBJ2-5	many	TRBV10-3	TRBD1	CAISGGQEQETQYF	TGTGCCATCAGTGGGGGACAGGAGCAAGAGACCCAGTACTTC
TRBJ2-1	many	TRBV7-8	-	CASSFVGGSPPYNEQFF	TGTGCCAGCAGCTTTGTTGGGGGGAGCCCCCCCTACAATGAGCAGTTCTTC
TRBJ2-7	many	TRBV6-5	-	CASSYSTGYEQYF	TGTGCCAGCAGTTACTCTACGGGCTACGAGCAGTACTTC
TRBJ2-3	many	TRBV24-1	TRBD1	CATSDLNHRGPVDTQYF	TGTGCCACCAGTGATTTGAATCACAGGGGGCCGGTAGATACGCAGTATTTT
TRBJ2-3	few	TRBV2	-	CASGSSPHSANTDTQYF	TGTGCCAGCGGGTCCTCCCCCCATAGCGCGAACACAGATACGCAGTATTTT